This T cell receptor beta chain comes out of a study of beta chain features in type 1 diabetes. Study-wide results and caveats: Moderate but significant shortening of TCRB CDR3s was recorded in all four CD4+ subsets from Type 1 diabetes patients.

The sample holds a few counts of this clone. The antigen is unknown. What was sequenced were expressed TCRB transcripts, since all of the isolated RNA had been reverse transcribed. Generated by immunoSEQ multiplex PCR, the TCRdb table keeps only in-frame clones and is missing some. Here the sample spans around 300,000 clones, over 12% being singletons. This sequence originates from a man younger than 30 with type 1 diabetes. The specimen sequenced was naive CD4+ T cells from blood.

Written as DNA, the CDR3 is TGTGCCACCAGCAAAGCGTATATGCGGGACAGGGGTGTTGGCACCGGGGAGCTGTTTTTT. It translates to CATSKAYMRDRGVGTGELFF. This chain connects TRBV15 to TRBJ2-2; 10 bases are shared with TRBD1. Germline CDR1 and CDR2: LNHNV and YYDKDF (reference sequence). The CDR3 has 20 amino acids. V trimming: 4 bases; J trimming: 4 bases; junction bases outside the gene matches: 18.